This T cell receptor (beta chain) was documented in a study of chronic HIV infection and antiretroviral therapy. TCRdb itself ran the 5' RACE reads through MiXCR, one entry per CDR3 protein. The table shows roughly 50,000 distinct CDR3 sequences, with over 15% occurring only once. The CDR3 extends over 15 amino acids. Trimming cost V 4 bases and J 5 bases; bases outside gene matches: 8. CDR1 is SEHNR and CDR2 is FQNEAQ in the germline V gene (reference sequence). The chain employs TRBV7-9 and TRBJ2-3; 8 bases align to TRBD2. This receptor was identified in an adult who had HIV and had not received antiretroviral therapy, or was an uninfected healthy control (not recorded which). Sequencing was carried out using peripheral blood. CDR3 in DNA: TGTGCCAGCAGCTCCCGAGCGGGAGTTAGAGATACGCAGTATTTT. Translation gives CASSSRAGVRDTQYF.